Sequencing of this T cell receptor (beta chain) was carried out in a study of shared clonotypes between healthy human individuals. Notes on the study in general: Naive CD4 clonotypes overlapped across several donors at approximately 5.5%.

Genomic DNA belonging to each subset was distributed in equal measure over several immunoSEQ plates. Generated by immunoSEQ multiplex PCR, the TCRdb table keeps only in-frame clones and is missing some. The repertoire includes 2 million to 2.5 million clones, around 92% of them detected once, and around 0.35% sits in the top ten. As for this clone: Its antigen remains unknown.

This sequence was found in a man younger than 35 in good health. Some clones in this sample may be carry-over from other donors' samples. Sample: naive CD4+ T cells from PBMCs. The subset denotes: CD45RA+ positively selected.

CDR3 DNA: TGTGCCAGCAGCGTGGGACTAGCGGATTACGAGCAGTACTTC. The encoded protein is CASSVGLADYEQYF. V is TRBV9 and J is TRBJ2-7; 11 nucleotides align to TRBD2. V was clipped by 2 bases and J by 4 bases; unmatched bases: 2. The CDR3 contains 14 residues. CDR1 and CDR2 (germline): SGDLS, YYNGEE.